This T cell receptor (beta chain) originates from a study of blood T cell repertoires in COVID-19. TCRdb's table, derived via immunoSEQ multiplex PCR, lists solely in-frame clones and lacks some. The repertoire holds fewer than 120,000 clones, with roughly 82% as singletons. The TCR sequence derives from a woman aged 55 to 70 with acute or convalescent COVID-19. The sequencing sample was made of peripheral blood.

CDR3 in DNA: TGCGCCAGCAGCCAAGAACAGGGGGCGCCCGGGGCCAACGTCCTGACTTTC. This encodes CASSQEQGAPGANVLTF. The rearrangement links TRBV4-3 to TRBJ2-6; TRBD1 agrees at 9 bases. From germline, CDR1 is LGHNA and CDR2 YSLEER. The CDR3 sequence is 17 residues long. V was clipped by 0 bases and J by 4 bases; unmatched bases: 4.